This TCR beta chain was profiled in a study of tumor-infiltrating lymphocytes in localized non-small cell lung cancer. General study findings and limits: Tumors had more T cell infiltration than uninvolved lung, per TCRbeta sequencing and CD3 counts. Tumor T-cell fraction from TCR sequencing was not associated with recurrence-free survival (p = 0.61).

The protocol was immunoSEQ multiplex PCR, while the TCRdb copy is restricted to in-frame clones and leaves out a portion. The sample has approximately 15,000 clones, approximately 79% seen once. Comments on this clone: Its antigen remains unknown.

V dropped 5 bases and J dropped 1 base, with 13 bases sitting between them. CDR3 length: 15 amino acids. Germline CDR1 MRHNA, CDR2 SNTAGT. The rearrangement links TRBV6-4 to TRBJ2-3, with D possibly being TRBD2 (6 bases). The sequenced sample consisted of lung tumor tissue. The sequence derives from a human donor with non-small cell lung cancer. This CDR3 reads CASSRDSGGTDTQYF. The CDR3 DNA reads TGTGCCAGCAGTCGGGACTCCGGCGGCACAGATACGCAGTATTTT.